This section outlines one T cell receptor (beta chain) sequence together with its context. Sequence at one end of the junction differs from germline and may be a read error. TCRdb analysed the reads with MiXCR anew, one entry per CDR3 protein. The sample holds approximately 240,000 distinct CDR3 sequences; about 12% are singletons and the top ten take 1.5% to 2%. This entry belongs to a study of T cell repertoires in cytomegalovirus infection. Germline V gives CDR1 MGHRA, CDR2 YSYEKL. The CDR3 is 14 residues long. The chain employs TRBV4-1 and TRBJ1-1; maybe TRBD1 (5 bases). The sequenced sample was PBMCs. The sequence was obtained from a human donor in good health (CMV status not recorded). Some clones in this sample may be carry-over from other donors' samples. For the CDR3, the DNA is TGTGCCAGCAGCCAATACGTCCGGGACTTTGAAGCTTTCTTT. It is translated as CASSQYVRDFEAFF.